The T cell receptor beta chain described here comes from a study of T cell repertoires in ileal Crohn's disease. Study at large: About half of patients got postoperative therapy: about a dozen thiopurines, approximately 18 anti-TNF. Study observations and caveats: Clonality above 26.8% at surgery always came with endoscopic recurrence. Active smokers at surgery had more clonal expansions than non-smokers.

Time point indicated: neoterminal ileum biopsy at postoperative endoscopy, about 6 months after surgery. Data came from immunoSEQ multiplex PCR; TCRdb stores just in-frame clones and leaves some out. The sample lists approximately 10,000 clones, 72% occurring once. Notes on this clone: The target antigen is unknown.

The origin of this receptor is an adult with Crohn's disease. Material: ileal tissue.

The CDR3 region is CASSLDREREQYF. Here the CDR3 DNA reads TGTGCCAGCAGCTTAGATCGCGAAAGAGAGCAGTACTTC. The J gene is TRBJ2-7, the V gene TRBV11-2; no firm D call. The V gene lost 0 bases and the J gene lost 7 bases, with 10 bases spanning the gap. Germline V lookup: CDR1 SGHAT, CDR2 FQNNGV. This CDR3 comprises 13 residues.